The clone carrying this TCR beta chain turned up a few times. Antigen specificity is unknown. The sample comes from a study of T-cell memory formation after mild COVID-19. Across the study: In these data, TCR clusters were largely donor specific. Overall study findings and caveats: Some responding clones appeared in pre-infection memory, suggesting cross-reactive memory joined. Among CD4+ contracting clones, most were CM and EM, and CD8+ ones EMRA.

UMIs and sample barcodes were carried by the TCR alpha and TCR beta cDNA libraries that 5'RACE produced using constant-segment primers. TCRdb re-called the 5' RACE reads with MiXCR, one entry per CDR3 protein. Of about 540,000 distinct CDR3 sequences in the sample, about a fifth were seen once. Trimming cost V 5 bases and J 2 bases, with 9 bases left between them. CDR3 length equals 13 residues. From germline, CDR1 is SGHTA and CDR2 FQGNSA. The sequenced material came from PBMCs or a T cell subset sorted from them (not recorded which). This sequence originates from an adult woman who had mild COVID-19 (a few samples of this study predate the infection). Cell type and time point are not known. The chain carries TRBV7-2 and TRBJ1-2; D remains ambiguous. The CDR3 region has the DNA TGTGCCAGCAGCCCAGACAAGAACTATGGCTACACCTTC. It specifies CASSPDKNYGYTF.